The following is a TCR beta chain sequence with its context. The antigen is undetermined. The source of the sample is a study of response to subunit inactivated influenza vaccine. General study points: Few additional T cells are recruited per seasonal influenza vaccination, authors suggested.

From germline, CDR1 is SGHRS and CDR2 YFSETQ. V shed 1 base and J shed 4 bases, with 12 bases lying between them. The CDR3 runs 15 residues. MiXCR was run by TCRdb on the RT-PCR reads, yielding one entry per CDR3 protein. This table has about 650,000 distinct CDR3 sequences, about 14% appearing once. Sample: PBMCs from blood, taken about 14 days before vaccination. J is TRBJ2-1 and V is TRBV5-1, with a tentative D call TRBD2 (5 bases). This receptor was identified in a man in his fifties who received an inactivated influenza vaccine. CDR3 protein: CASSLSSVEYNEQFF. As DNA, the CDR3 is TGCGCCAGCAGCTTGAGTAGCGTAGAATACAATGAGCAGTTCTTC.